Shown below are 7 T cell receptor beta chains from a single sample sequenced in a study of T cell repertoires in cytomegalovirus infection (dated by TCRdb to about 2019). Their target antigens are unknown. The intended sense of this specimen's treatment or condition label: in vitro stimulation with specific CMV peptide epitopes to enrich CMV-specific T cells. This sample was sequenced with an Illumina HiSeq 1500. In-frame beta chains were kept once TCRdb had trimmed the public reads at Q25 with fastp and called clones with MiXCR. Merged by CDR3 protein, the rows form single entries marked with the most common genes and DNA. The sample contains 570,000 or so distinct CDR3 sequences, about 40% of them found a single time. The ten largest make up roughly 50% of the sample. Here the sequenced sample was cultured PBMCs, taken from culture after CMV antigen stimulation. All receptors come from a human donor in good health (CMV status not recorded). Some clones in this sample may be carry-over from other donors' samples.

With respect to this clonotype: The conserved closing phenylalanine or tryptophan is absent in this CDR3, likely reflecting a read error. The chain uses TRBV11-2 and TRBJ2-1; the D is unclear. Germline assignment: CDR1 SGHAT and CDR2 FQNNGV. V was shortened by 4 bases and J by 7 bases, with 17 bases between the two germline ends. CDR3 size: 15 residues. The DNA for the CDR3 is TGTGCCAGCAGCTCCCCCATAGCATTGGGTAATGAGCAGTTCTAC. Its translation is CASSSPIALGNEQFY.

V and J are TRBV5-1 and TRBJ1-1, with 8 nucleotides matching TRBD1. J was trimmed by 1 base and V by 4 bases; bases with no gene match: 3. Germline lookup yields CDR1 SGHRS and CDR2 YFSETQ. The CDR3 runs to 14 residues. CDR3 protein: CASSGGQANTEAFF. CDR3 coding DNA: TGCGCCAGCAGCGGGGGACAGGCGAACACTGAAGCTTTCTTT.

J is TRBJ2-4 and V is TRBV7-9; D perhaps matches TRBD2 (6 bases). Germline CDR1 reads SEHNR; CDR2 reads FQNEAQ (reference sequence). There are 15 residues in the CDR3. The V gene lost 6 bases and the J gene lost 1 base, with 13 bases spanning the gap. The CDR3 DNA follows: TGTGCCAGCAGTCCCAGGGAGGTCGCCAAAAACATTCAGTACTTC. Its translation: CASSPREVAKNIQYF.

This clonotype was seen more than once but under ten times. The rearrangement joins TRBV12-3 or TRBV12-4 to TRBJ2-2, with TRBD1 identical over 9 bases. The ends lost 6 bases at V and 1 base at J; junction bases unmatched: 3. The CDR3 consists of 15 residues. CDR3 amino acids: CASRLGQGNTGELFF. The CDR3 DNA follows: TGTGCCAGCAGGTTGGGACAGGGGAACACCGGGGAGCTGTTTTTT.

The genes are TRBV7-6 and TRBJ2-7; D is undetermined. The germline gives CDR1 SGHVS, CDR2 FNYEAQ. Deletions cut 2 bases from V and 6 bases from J, with 11 bases between. This CDR3 contains 13 residues. DNA for the CDR3: TGTGCCAGCAGCTTACTCTCGTCAGGCGAGCAGTACTTC. Translating gives CASSLLSSGEQYF.

This clonotype has ten or more counts. The genes are TRBV7-2 and TRBJ2-1; 7 bases align to TRBD2. Trimming at V came to 0 bases and at J to 8 bases, leaving 10 bases not matched to a gene. The CDR3 is 16 residues long. Germline V gene sequence: CDR1 SGHTA, CDR2 FQGNSA. CDR3 sequence (DNA): TGTGCCAGCAGCTTAGCTGGACTAGTGGGCCAGGATGAGCAGTTCTTC. Translation: CASSLAGLVGQDEQFF.

Only a few counts were recorded for this clonotype. The V gene is TRBV19, the J gene TRBJ1-2, with D maybe TRBD1 (5 bases). The V end lost 7 bases, the J end lost 4 bases, and 19 bases lay between the germline ends. Germline CDR1 reads LNHDA; CDR2 reads SQIVND (reference sequence). CDR3 length: 15 amino acids. The CDR3 region is CASTPDTSPGYGYTF. The CDR3 region has the DNA TGTGCCAGTACCCCGGACACGTCCCCCGGCTATGGCTACACCTTC.